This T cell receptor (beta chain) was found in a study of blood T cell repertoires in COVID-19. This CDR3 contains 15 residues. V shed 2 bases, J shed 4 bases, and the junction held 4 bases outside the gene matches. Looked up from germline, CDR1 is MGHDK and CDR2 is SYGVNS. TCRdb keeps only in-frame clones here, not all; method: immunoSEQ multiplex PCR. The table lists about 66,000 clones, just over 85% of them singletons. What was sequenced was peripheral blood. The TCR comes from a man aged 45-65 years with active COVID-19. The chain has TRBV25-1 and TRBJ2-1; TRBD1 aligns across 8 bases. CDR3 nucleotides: TGTGCCAGCAGTGAAAAGGACAGGGTTTACAATGAGCAGTTCTTC. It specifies CASSEKDRVYNEQFF.